The clone carrying this TCR beta chain was observed a few times. Its antigen is as yet unknown. 5'RACE, which relied on constant-segment primers, yielded TCR alpha and TCR beta cDNA libraries carrying sample barcodes and UMIs. Via MiXCR, TCRdb re-called the 5' RACE reads, giving one row per CDR3 protein. The sample lists more than 350,000 distinct CDR3 sequences; roughly 20% were seen once. This entry belongs to a study of T-cell memory formation after mild COVID-19. The study, taken as a whole, reports: Second-wave clones reaching peak frequency on day 37 lacked confirmed SARS-CoV-2 specificity. Cross-reactive memory appears to have joined, as suggested by some responding clones showing up in pre-infection memory. CD4+ contracting clones were found mainly in CM and EM, and CD8+ ones in EMRA.

The germline V gene encodes CDR1 MNHEY and CDR2 SVGEGT. The V end was cut by 4 bases, the J end by 7 bases, with 17 bases between. The CDR3 spans 15 residues. The chain has TRBV6-2 or TRBV6-3 and TRBJ1-5; D might be TRBD1 (5 bases). This TCR was recovered from an adult woman who had mild COVID-19 (a few samples of this study predate the infection). Cell type and time point are not known. The sequenced material came from PBMCs or a T cell subset sorted from them (not recorded which). The CDR3 protein is CASSSGLLATQPQHF. The CDR3 DNA is TGTGCCAGCAGTTCGGGACTCTTGGCGACACAGCCCCAGCATTTT.